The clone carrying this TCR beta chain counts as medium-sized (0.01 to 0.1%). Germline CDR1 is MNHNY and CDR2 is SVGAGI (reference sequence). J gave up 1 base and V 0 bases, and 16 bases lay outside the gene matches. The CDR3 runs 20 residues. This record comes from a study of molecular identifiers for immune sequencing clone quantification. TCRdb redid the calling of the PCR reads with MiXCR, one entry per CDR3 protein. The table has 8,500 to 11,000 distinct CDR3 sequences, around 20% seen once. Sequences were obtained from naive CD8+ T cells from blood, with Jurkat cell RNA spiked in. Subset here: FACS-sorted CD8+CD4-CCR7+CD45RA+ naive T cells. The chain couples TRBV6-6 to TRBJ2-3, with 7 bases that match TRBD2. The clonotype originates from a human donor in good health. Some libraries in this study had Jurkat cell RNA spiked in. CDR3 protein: CASSYSIAPTSEKGTDTQYF. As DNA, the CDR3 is TGTGCCAGCAGTTACTCGATTGCCCCAACTAGCGAGAAAGGCACAGATACGCAGTATTTT.